This is a list of T cell receptor beta chains from one sample in a study of Ad26.COV2.S vaccination and SARS-CoV-2 variants. Profiling relied on immunoSEQ multiplex PCR, and the TCRdb table lists in-frame clones only, not all of them. The sample carries approximately 450,000 clones, about nine tenths recorded once. The sample was peripheral blood, taken in a trial of Ad26.COV2.S vaccine versus placebo. The receptors were sampled from a person aged 18-60 years who received the Ad26.COV2.S COVID-19 vaccine or a placebo. The CDR3 runs from the conserved cysteine through the conserved F or W. A D gene is named only where the DNA matches it firmly. The listing skips clone size in some rows; elsewhere it reads once, few, many or a size class.

J gene: TRBJ2-1; clone size: NA; V gene: TRBV24-1; D gene: TRBD2; CDR3 DNA: TGTGCCACCGGACTAGCGGAGACGTACTACAATGAGCAGTTCTTC; CDR3 protein: CATGLAETYYNEQFF
J gene: TRBJ2-7; clone size: NA; V gene: TRBV6-5; D gene: NA; CDR3 DNA: TGTGCCAGCAGGACTCTGGGGGGTGAGCAGTACTTC; CDR3 protein: CASRTLGGEQYF
J gene: TRBJ2-7; clone size: NA; V gene: TRBV7-9; D gene: NA; CDR3 DNA: TGTGCCAGCAGCGACGACCTTACCTACGAGCAGTACTTC; CDR3 protein: CASSDDLTYEQYF
J gene: TRBJ2-7; clone size: NA; V gene: TRBV27; D gene: TRBD2; CDR3 DNA: TGTGCCAGCAGTCGGCGGGGAGGCCGGGGGGGCGAGCAGTACTTC; CDR3 protein: CASSRRGGRGGEQYF
J gene: TRBJ2-1; clone size: NA; V gene: TRBV29-1; D gene: NA; CDR3 DNA: TGCAGCGTTGAAACAGGGTTCTCAAATGAGCAGTTCTTC; CDR3 protein: CSVETGFSNEQFF
J gene: TRBJ2-7; clone size: NA; V gene: TRBV6-6; D gene: NA; CDR3 DNA: TGTGCCAGCAGTTACGGGGGACGAAGCTACGAGCAGTACTTC; CDR3 protein: CASSYGGRSYEQYF
J gene: TRBJ1-5; clone size: NA; V gene: TRBV27; D gene: NA; CDR3 DNA: TGTGCCAGCCAAACTTTGGCAGACGGGAATCAGCCCCAGCATTTT; CDR3 protein: CASQTLADGNQPQHF
J gene: TRBJ1-3; clone size: NA; V gene: TRBV11-3; D gene: NA; CDR3 DNA: TGTGCCAGCAGCTCCCATGGGACTGGAAACACCATATATTTT; CDR3 protein: CASSSHGTGNTIYF
J gene: TRBJ2-1; clone size: NA; V gene: TRBV29-1; D gene: NA; CDR3 DNA: TGCAGCGTTGAAATCCTCAATGAGCAGTTCTTC; CDR3 protein: CSVEILNEQFF
J gene: TRBJ1-5; clone size: NA; V gene: TRBV19; D gene: NA; CDR3 DNA: TGTGCCAGTAGCACGAAACCGACGGTAGATAGCAATCAGCCCCAGCATTTT; CDR3 protein: CASSTKPTVDSNQPQHF
J gene: TRBJ2-2; clone size: NA; V gene: TRBV30; D gene: NA; CDR3 DNA: TGTGCCTGGCATCGGGACTGGAACACCGGGGAGCTGTTTTTT; CDR3 protein: CAWHRDWNTGELFF
J gene: TRBJ1-5; clone size: NA; V gene: TRBV3-1/TRBV3-2; D gene: TRBD1; CDR3 DNA: TGTGCCAGCAGCCAGGGGACAGGGGATCTTAGCAATCAGCCCCAGCATTTT; CDR3 protein: CASSQGTGDLSNQPQHF
J gene: TRBJ1-2; clone size: NA; V gene: TRBV5-6; D gene: NA; CDR3 DNA: TGTGCCAGCAGCTTGGCCGGGCGGTTCTATGGCTACACCTTC; CDR3 protein: CASSLAGRFYGYTF
J gene: TRBJ2-5; clone size: NA; V gene: TRBV6-2/TRBV6-3; D gene: NA; CDR3 DNA: TGTGCCAGCAGTTACTGGAAGGAGACCCAGTACTTC; CDR3 protein: CASSYWKETQYF
J gene: TRBJ2-7; clone size: NA; V gene: TRBV5-1; D gene: TRBD1; CDR3 DNA: TGCGCCAGCAGGTGGACAGGGGATTTCGCCGAGCAGTACTTC; CDR3 protein: CASRWTGDFAEQYF
J gene: TRBJ1-5; clone size: NA; V gene: TRBV5-5; D gene: TRBD1; CDR3 DNA: TGTGCCAGCAGCTTGGCGGGGGGGACAGGGACAAGCAATCAGCCCCAGCATTTT; CDR3 protein: CASSLAGGTGTSNQPQHF
J gene: TRBJ2-3; clone size: NA; V gene: TRBV14; D gene: NA; CDR3 DNA: TGTGCCAGCAGCCAGAGGGGGGGCGGAGCAACAGATACGCAGTATTTT; CDR3 protein: CASSQRGGGATDTQYF
J gene: TRBJ1-2; clone size: NA; V gene: TRBV29-1; D gene: TRBD1; CDR3 DNA: TGCAGCGTTGTCGGGCAGGGGGCAGTCTCATATGGCTACACCTTC; CDR3 protein: CSVVGQGAVSYGYTF
J gene: TRBJ2-7; clone size: NA; V gene: TRBV10-3; D gene: TRBD2; CDR3 DNA: TGTGCCATCAGACCCGGGACTAGTAAAGGCGAGCAGTACTTC; CDR3 protein: CAIRPGTSKGEQYF
J gene: TRBJ2-3; clone size: NA; V gene: TRBV30; D gene: TRBD2; CDR3 DNA: TGTGCCTGGAGTGTATGGGGGACTAGCAAACAGGATACGCAGTATTTT; CDR3 protein: CAWSVWGTSKQDTQYF
J gene: TRBJ2-3; clone size: once; V gene: TRBV19; D gene: TRBD2; CDR3 DNA: TGTGCCAGTAGTATATCCGGGACTAGCGGGATTACAGATACGCAGTATTTT; CDR3 protein: CASSISGTSGITDTQYF
J gene: TRBJ2-1; clone size: NA; V gene: TRBV28; D gene: TRBD2; CDR3 DNA: TGTGCCAGCAGTTTACTAGCGGGTACTTACAATGAGCAGTTCTTC; CDR3 protein: CASSLLAGTYNEQFF
J gene: TRBJ2-2; clone size: NA; V gene: TRBV9; D gene: NA; CDR3 DNA: TGTGCCAGCAGCGGGGGGGACCGTTACACCGGGGAGCTGTTTTTT; CDR3 protein: CASSGGDRYTGELFF
J gene: TRBJ1-4; clone size: NA; V gene: TRBV20-1; D gene: TRBD1; CDR3 DNA: TGCAGTGCTAGTTCAGGGGGTCGATATGAAAAACTGTTTTTT; CDR3 protein: CSASSGGRYEKLFF
J gene: TRBJ1-1; clone size: NA; V gene: TRBV15; D gene: NA; CDR3 DNA: TGTGCCACCAGCAGAGAACCTTCCTTTTTGGCTTTCTTT; CDR3 protein: CATSREPSFLAFF
J gene: TRBJ2-3; clone size: NA; V gene: TRBV27; D gene: TRBD2; CDR3 DNA: TGTGCCAGCAGTTTAGGACTAGCCGCAGATACGCAGTATTTT; CDR3 protein: CASSLGLAADTQYF
J gene: TRBJ2-5; clone size: NA; V gene: TRBV3-1/TRBV3-2; D gene: NA; CDR3 DNA: TGTGCCAGCAGCCAAGTCGTCCGGAGCCAAGAGACCCAGTACTTC; CDR3 protein: CASSQVVRSQETQYF
J gene: TRBJ2-7; clone size: NA; V gene: TRBV19; D gene: TRBD2; CDR3 DNA: TGTGCCAGCGGACTAGCGGGATCATACGAGCAGTACTTC; CDR3 protein: CASGLAGSYEQYF
J gene: TRBJ2-1; clone size: NA; V gene: TRBV19; D gene: TRBD2; CDR3 DNA: TGTGCCAGTAGTGCGCCGGGACTAGCGGGAGGCTCCTACAATGAGCAGTTCTTC; CDR3 protein: CASSAPGLAGGSYNEQFF
J gene: TRBJ2-1; clone size: NA; V gene: TRBV4-1; D gene: TRBD1; CDR3 DNA: TGCGCCAGCAGCCAGGAGGACAGGGCAAATGAGCAGTTCTTC; CDR3 protein: CASSQEDRANEQFF
J gene: TRBJ2-3; clone size: NA; V gene: TRBV12-3/TRBV12-4; D gene: NA; CDR3 DNA: TGTGCCAGCATGTTAACCTCCACAGATACGCAGTATTTT; CDR3 protein: CASMLTSTDTQYF
J gene: TRBJ1-2; clone size: NA; V gene: TRBV30; D gene: NA; CDR3 DNA: TGTGCCTGGAGGTGGGGGCGTCCCCTTGGCTACACCTTC; CDR3 protein: CAWRWGRPLGYTF
J gene: TRBJ2-2; clone size: NA; V gene: TRBV11-2; D gene: NA; CDR3 DNA: TGTGCCAGCAGCTTGTGGACAGCCAACACCGGGGAGCTGTTTTTT; CDR3 protein: CASSLWTANTGELFF
J gene: TRBJ2-1; clone size: NA; V gene: TRBV2; D gene: TRBD2; CDR3 DNA: TGTGCCAGCAGTGTTGGACTAGCGGGAGTTGGTGAGCAGTTCTTC; CDR3 protein: CASSVGLAGVGEQFF
J gene: TRBJ2-2; clone size: NA; V gene: TRBV12-5; D gene: TRBD1; CDR3 DNA: TGTGCTAGTGGTCTATCGTTGACAGGGTGGGGCGGGGAGCTGTTTTTT; CDR3 protein: CASGLSLTGWGGELFF
J gene: TRBJ1-3; clone size: NA; V gene: TRBV6-5; D gene: NA; CDR3 DNA: TGTGCCAGCAGTACCTCGGGGAAGGGAAACACCATATATTTT; CDR3 protein: CASSTSGKGNTIYF
J gene: TRBJ2-3; clone size: NA; V gene: TRBV9; D gene: TRBD2; CDR3 DNA: TGTGCCAGCAGCCAAACGGGCGGGAGGGTAGATACGCAGTATTTT; CDR3 protein: CASSQTGGRVDTQYF
J gene: TRBJ2-1; clone size: NA; V gene: TRBV4-3; D gene: NA; CDR3 DNA: TGCGCCAGCAGCCAAGATCTCACTAGGAGGTTTTGGGGCAATGAGCAGTTCTTC; CDR3 protein: CASSQDLTRRFWGNEQFF
J gene: TRBJ2-6; clone size: once; V gene: TRBV6-2/TRBV6-3; D gene: NA; CDR3 DNA: TGTGCCAGCAGTTACAGCCCGCGGGCCAACGTCCTGACTTTC; CDR3 protein: CASSYSPRANVLTF
J gene: TRBJ1-1; clone size: NA; V gene: TRBV9; D gene: TRBD1; CDR3 DNA: TGTGCCAGCAGCGCCAGCGACAGGGGGCCTACTGAAGCTTTCTTT; CDR3 protein: CASSASDRGPTEAFF
J gene: TRBJ2-2; clone size: NA; V gene: TRBV7-9; D gene: NA; CDR3 DNA: TGTGCCAGCAGGCCACCCCGGGGAAAAACCGGGGAGCTGTTTTTT; CDR3 protein: CASRPPRGKTGELFF
J gene: TRBJ2-7; clone size: once; V gene: TRBV6-2/TRBV6-3; D gene: TRBD2; CDR3 DNA: TGTGCCAGCAGCCCCGGGACTAGCGATTTCTACGAGCAGTACTTC; CDR3 protein: CASSPGTSDFYEQYF
J gene: TRBJ2-3; clone size: NA; V gene: TRBV4-1; D gene: TRBD2; CDR3 DNA: TGCGCCAGCTCCTCTTTCGGGGGAACTAGCGGGGGGCGGAGGCTCACAGATACGCAGTATTTT; CDR3 protein: CASSSFGGTSGGRRLTDTQYF
J gene: TRBJ2-7; clone size: NA; V gene: TRBV4-3; D gene: NA; CDR3 DNA: TGCGCCAGCAGCCAACCGCCGGGAGTATCGAGCGAGCAGTACTTC; CDR3 protein: CASSQPPGVSSEQYF
J gene: TRBJ1-2; clone size: once; V gene: TRBV19; D gene: NA; CDR3 DNA: TGTGCCAGCAGAGAAGACACATATGGCTACACCTTC; CDR3 protein: CASREDTYGYTF
J gene: TRBJ2-7; clone size: NA; V gene: TRBV25-1; D gene: NA; CDR3 DNA: TGTGCCAGCACCCCCGGCGGGGAACCCTACGAGCAGTACTTC; CDR3 protein: CASTPGGEPYEQYF
J gene: TRBJ2-3; clone size: NA; V gene: TRBV10-3; D gene: NA; CDR3 DNA: TGTGCCATCAGTGAGGGGCAGGGCCCTCTCACAGATACGCAGTATTTT; CDR3 protein: CAISEGQGPLTDTQYF
J gene: TRBJ1-2; clone size: NA; V gene: TRBV11-1; D gene: TRBD1; CDR3 DNA: TGTGCCAGCAGCCTTGCCGGGACAGCGATCGGTGGCTACACCTTC; CDR3 protein: CASSLAGTAIGGYTF
J gene: TRBJ1-1; clone size: NA; V gene: TRBV6-5; D gene: NA; CDR3 DNA: TGTGCCAGCAGTTACTCTGGACAAATGAACACTGAAGCTTTCTTT; CDR3 protein: CASSYSGQMNTEAFF
J gene: TRBJ2-1; clone size: NA; V gene: TRBV28; D gene: TRBD2; CDR3 DNA: TGTGCCAGCAGTTTGGGGTACGCGGGAGTTTATGAGCAGTTCTTC; CDR3 protein: CASSLGYAGVYEQFF
J gene: TRBJ1-4; clone size: NA; V gene: TRBV6-5; D gene: NA; CDR3 DNA: TGTGCCAGCAGACGCTCCAGGGGCGAAAAACTGTTTTTT; CDR3 protein: CASRRSRGEKLFF
J gene: TRBJ2-3; clone size: NA; V gene: TRBV4-3; D gene: NA; CDR3 DNA: TGCGCCAGCAGCCAAGATTGGGGCGACGGTTTGATAGATACGCAGTATTTT; CDR3 protein: CASSQDWGDGLIDTQYF
J gene: TRBJ2-7; clone size: NA; V gene: TRBV7-2; D gene: NA; CDR3 DNA: TGTGCCAGCAGCCGGGACCTCCTTTACGAGCAGTACTTC; CDR3 protein: CASSRDLLYEQYF
J gene: TRBJ2-6; clone size: NA; V gene: TRBV5-1; D gene: NA; CDR3 DNA: TGCGCCAGCAGCTTGGCTCCAGGGCTCAACTCTGGGGCCAACGTCCTGACTTTC; CDR3 protein: CASSLAPGLNSGANVLTF